This is a list of T cell receptor beta chains from one sample in a study of blood T cell repertoires in COVID-19. Some clones are missing from TCRdb's copy, which holds only in-frame ones; the method was immunoSEQ multiplex PCR. The sample holds 110,000 or so clones, approximately 85% seen once. The sample comprised peripheral blood. These receptors originate from a woman aged 55-70 years with COVID-19, enrolled during active disease. The CDR3 runs from the conserved cysteine through the conserved F or W. The D gene is left open where the match is weak. The size entry is marked missing in some rows and otherwise reads once, few, many or a size class.

clone_size: NA; v_call: TRBV24-1; j_call: TRBJ1-5; d_call: NA; cdr3_nt: TGTGGCCGGGGGGGGGACTGCCGGTGCAATCAGCCCCAGCATTTT; cdr3_aa: CGRGGDCRCNQPQHF
clone_size: NA; v_call: TRBV6-5; j_call: TRBJ2-3; d_call: TRBD1; cdr3_nt: TGTGCCAGCACTTTGAACAGGGGTGGAGATACGCAGTATTTT; cdr3_aa: CASTLNRGGDTQYF
clone_size: NA; v_call: TRBV9; j_call: TRBJ1-3; d_call: NA; cdr3_nt: TGTGCCAGAGTCCTTAACAGGGAGTCTGGAAACACCATATATTTT; cdr3_aa: CARVLNRESGNTIYF
clone_size: NA; v_call: TRBV10-1; j_call: TRBJ2-3; d_call: TRBD2; cdr3_nt: TGCGCCAGCAGTGAGCCCGGGACTAGCGGGGGCCTCACAGATACGCAGTATTTT; cdr3_aa: CASSEPGTSGGLTDTQYF
clone_size: NA; v_call: TRBV4-1; j_call: TRBJ2-3; d_call: NA; cdr3_nt: TGCGCCAGCAGCCAAGATCATAGGGGCCCCACAGATACGCAGTATTTT; cdr3_aa: CASSQDHRGPTDTQYF
clone_size: once; v_call: TRBV2; j_call: TRBJ2-7; d_call: TRBD1; cdr3_nt: TGTGCCAGCAGTAATACGGGACAGGGTTACGAGCAGTACTTC; cdr3_aa: CASSNTGQGYEQYF
clone_size: NA; v_call: TRBV9; j_call: TRBJ2-6; d_call: TRBD1; cdr3_nt: TGTGCCAGCAGCGCCCGGACAGGGGGCTCCTCTGGGGCCAACGTCCTGACTTTC; cdr3_aa: CASSARTGGSSGANVLTF
clone_size: NA; v_call: TRBV7-2; j_call: TRBJ1-5; d_call: NA; cdr3_nt: TGTGCCAGCAGCTTAGATGTGTCAGGCAATCAGCCCCAGCATTTT; cdr3_aa: CASSLDVSGNQPQHF
clone_size: NA; v_call: TRBV7-9; j_call: TRBJ1-4; d_call: NA; cdr3_nt: TGTGCCAGCAGCTTACAAGGCAGGGCGCTATTTTTT; cdr3_aa: CASSLQGRALFF
clone_size: once; v_call: TRBV7-6; j_call: TRBJ2-1; d_call: TRBD1; cdr3_nt: TGTGCCAGCAGCTTAGATGAGACAGGGTTAAACAATGAGCAGTTCTTC; cdr3_aa: CASSLDETGLNNEQFF
clone_size: NA; v_call: TRBV18; j_call: TRBJ2-1; d_call: TRBD1; cdr3_nt: TGTGCCAGCTCACCACCTCATTTCGACAGGGTCAATGAGCAGTTCTTC; cdr3_aa: CASSPPHFDRVNEQFF
clone_size: NA; v_call: TRBV29-1; j_call: TRBJ2-1; d_call: NA; cdr3_nt: TGCAGCGTTGGACCCAGGTTTCGTGGCAATGAGCAGTTCTTC; cdr3_aa: CSVGPRFRGNEQFF
clone_size: NA; v_call: TRBV19; j_call: TRBJ2-2; d_call: TRBD1; cdr3_nt: TGTGCCAGTAGCGCCGAGCCCTATACAGGGGCCCTGAGAGATACCGGGGAGCTGTTTTTT; cdr3_aa: CASSAEPYTGALRDTGELFF
clone_size: once; v_call: TRBV28; j_call: TRBJ1-1; d_call: TRBD1; cdr3_nt: TGTGCCAGCAGTTCCGGACAGGGGCCCACTGAAGCTTTCTTT; cdr3_aa: CASSSGQGPTEAFF
clone_size: NA; v_call: TRBV5-4; j_call: TRBJ1-2; d_call: TRBD1; cdr3_nt: TGTGCCAGCAGCTTGACCAGCGACAGGGCTAACTATGGCTACACCTTC; cdr3_aa: CASSLTSDRANYGYTF
clone_size: NA; v_call: TRBV19; j_call: TRBJ2-7; d_call: NA; cdr3_nt: TGTGCCAGTAGTACCCAACGGGGTTACGAGCAGTACTTC; cdr3_aa: CASSTQRGYEQYF
clone_size: NA; v_call: TRBV9; j_call: TRBJ2-6; d_call: NA; cdr3_nt: TGTGCCAGCAGCGCTGGGGGGTCCCGGTCTGGGGCCAACGTCCTGACTTTC; cdr3_aa: CASSAGGSRSGANVLTF
clone_size: NA; v_call: TRBV10-3; j_call: TRBJ2-1; d_call: TRBD1; cdr3_nt: TGTGCCATCAGTGAGGCCGTCGGCAGGGGGCATGAGCAGTTCTTC; cdr3_aa: CAISEAVGRGHEQFF
clone_size: NA; v_call: TRBV10-3; j_call: TRBJ2-3; d_call: TRBD2; cdr3_nt: TGTGCCATCAGTGAGTCTGCTAGCGGGGGGACTGGTACGCAGTATTTT; cdr3_aa: CAISESASGGTGTQYF
clone_size: NA; v_call: TRBV27; j_call: TRBJ1-6; d_call: TRBD1; cdr3_nt: TGTGCCAGCGGCGGACAGGGGAATTCACCCCTCCACTTT; cdr3_aa: CASGGQGNSPLHF
clone_size: NA; v_call: TRBV5-6; j_call: TRBJ2-1; d_call: TRBD2; cdr3_nt: TGTGCCAGCAGCCCTGGTCTAGCGGGCTACAATGAGCAGTTCTTC; cdr3_aa: CASSPGLAGYNEQFF
clone_size: NA; v_call: TRBV19; j_call: TRBJ2-5; d_call: TRBD2; cdr3_nt: TGTGCCAGTAGATTGACTAGCGTTTCCCAAGAGACCCAGTACTTC; cdr3_aa: CASRLTSVSQETQYF
clone_size: NA; v_call: TRBV3-1/TRBV3-2; j_call: TRBJ2-2; d_call: TRBD2; cdr3_nt: TGTGCCAGCAGCCATGGACTAGCGGGGCTGAACACCGGGGAGCTGTTTTTT; cdr3_aa: CASSHGLAGLNTGELFF
clone_size: NA; v_call: TRBV7-3; j_call: TRBJ1-2; d_call: TRBD1; cdr3_nt: TGTGCCAGCAGCTTAACCCCCTCGACAGGGGGCTATGGCTACACCTTC; cdr3_aa: CASSLTPSTGGYGYTF
clone_size: NA; v_call: TRBV4-1; j_call: TRBJ1-4; d_call: NA; cdr3_nt: TGCGCCAGCAGCCAAAATCGGGGCAGGGGCGTTGAAAAACTGTTTTTT; cdr3_aa: CASSQNRGRGVEKLFF
clone_size: NA; v_call: TRBV9; j_call: TRBJ1-6; d_call: NA; cdr3_nt: TGTGCCAGCAGCGTGGAACCCGCCAGGTCCCCCCTCCACTTT; cdr3_aa: CASSVEPARSPLHF
clone_size: NA; v_call: TRBV6-5; j_call: TRBJ1-5; d_call: NA; cdr3_nt: TGTGCCAGCAGTCAGGGTGGGCCCCAGCATTTT; cdr3_aa: CASSQGGPQHF
clone_size: NA; v_call: TRBV5-1; j_call: TRBJ1-5; d_call: NA; cdr3_nt: TGCGCCAGCAGCTTGGCCGATGTATGGCAGTTAAACAATCAGCCCCAGCATTTT; cdr3_aa: CASSLADVWQLNNQPQHF
clone_size: NA; v_call: TRBV7-9; j_call: TRBJ2-2; d_call: NA; cdr3_nt: TGTGCCAGCAGCTTGGCAGGGAACACCGGGGAGCTGTTTTTT; cdr3_aa: CASSLAGNTGELFF
clone_size: once; v_call: TRBV5-4; j_call: TRBJ1-2; d_call: NA; cdr3_nt: TGTGCCAGCAGCCCTGAGGTGGGAGTAAGTGGCTACACCTTC; cdr3_aa: CASSPEVGVSGYTF
clone_size: NA; v_call: TRBV4-1; j_call: TRBJ1-1; d_call: NA; cdr3_nt: TGCGCCAGCAGCCAAGTCACCGGTACTGAAGCTTTCTTT; cdr3_aa: CASSQVTGTEAFF
clone_size: NA; v_call: TRBV6-5; j_call: TRBJ1-5; d_call: NA; cdr3_nt: TGTGCCAGCAGTTACTCGAGCAGGGGTAGTCAGCCCCAGCATTTT; cdr3_aa: CASSYSSRGSQPQHF
clone_size: NA; v_call: TRBV7-2; j_call: TRBJ2-3; d_call: NA; cdr3_nt: TGTGCCAGCAGCTTAACACGGGGGGCCTCATATACGCAGTATTTT; cdr3_aa: CASSLTRGASYTQYF
clone_size: NA; v_call: TRBV7-7; j_call: TRBJ1-1; d_call: TRBD1; cdr3_nt: TGTGCCAGCAGCTTCAGGGGGCTGAACACTGAAGCTTTCTTT; cdr3_aa: CASSFRGLNTEAFF
clone_size: NA; v_call: TRBV4-1; j_call: TRBJ1-6; d_call: TRBD1; cdr3_nt: TGCGCCAGCAGCCAAGATAGGGACAGGGCAAATTCACCCCTCCACTTT; cdr3_aa: CASSQDRDRANSPLHF
clone_size: NA; v_call: TRBV15; j_call: TRBJ1-2; d_call: TRBD1; cdr3_nt: TGTGCCACCAGCAGAGGGACAGGGGATGGCTACACCTTC; cdr3_aa: CATSRGTGDGYTF
clone_size: NA; v_call: TRBV3-1/TRBV3-2; j_call: TRBJ1-2; d_call: NA; cdr3_nt: TGTGCCAGCAGCCACAACATAGCGGGCTCCAACTATGGCTACACCTTC; cdr3_aa: CASSHNIAGSNYGYTF
clone_size: NA; v_call: TRBV7-2; j_call: TRBJ2-5; d_call: NA; cdr3_nt: TGTGCCAGCAGCTTAGAGAGTGCGCGTTGGGAGACCCAGTACTTC; cdr3_aa: CASSLESARWETQYF
clone_size: NA; v_call: TRBV19; j_call: TRBJ1-5; d_call: NA; cdr3_nt: TGTGCCAGTAGTATAGACGGCGGCGGTAATCAGCCCCAGCATTTT; cdr3_aa: CASSIDGGGNQPQHF